Sequencing of this T cell receptor (beta chain) was carried out in a study of shared clonotypes between healthy human individuals. Study-level points and caveats: Non-shared clonotypes had lower generation probabilities than clonotypes shared by all four sorted-subset donors. Rarefaction curves obtained for sorted subsets showed sequencing incomplete despite large depth.

A remark on this clone: Its antigen is not known. Other DNA sequences within the sample encode an identical CDR3.

Trimming cost V 0 bases and J 3 bases, with 7 bases left between them. Germline assignment: CDR1 SGHNT and CDR2 YYREEE (reference sequence). CDR3 length: 13 amino acids. The data were produced by immunoSEQ multiplex PCR, yet TCRdb's version contains in-frame clones alone and is incomplete. The profile shows approximately 2.4 million clones, approximately 94% of them singletons. The gene calls are TRBV5-4 and TRBJ2-7; no clear D. Source material: naive CD4+ T cells sorted from blood. Subset reported: CD45RA+ positively selected. This TCR was recovered from a man younger than 35 in good health. The CDR3 DNA reads as TGTGCCAGCAGCTTGGGGGCCGGCTACGAGCAGTACTTC. Protein: CASSLGAGYEQYF.